Following are 4 T cell receptor beta chains from one sample sequenced in a study of cytomegalovirus exposure and HLA in healthy donors. It was with 60 Vbeta and 13 Jbeta primers that the PCR ran. Assay used: immunoSEQ multiplex PCR; TCRdb lists only in-frame clones, some missing. The sample contains 200,000 to 300,000 clones, approximately 78% of which appear only once. Sequences were obtained from PBMCs. The receptors come from a boy under 18 in good health and CMV-seronegative.

The rearrangement joins TRBV10-3 to TRBJ2-2; possibly TRBD2 for D (5 bases). V lost 7 bases to trimming and J lost 2 bases, with 14 bases between them. The CDR3 runs 15 residues. Looked up from germline, CDR1 is ENHRY and CDR2 is SYGVKD. CDR3 loop: CAIISEEDNTGELFF. For the CDR3, the DNA is TGTGCCATCATTTCTGAGGAGGATAACACCGGGGAGCTGTTTTTT.

The rearrangement uses TRBV4-2 and TRBJ2-3; D gene ambiguous. V was cut by 3 bases and J by 1 base, with 14 bases left in between. The CDR3 sequence is 16 residues long. The V gene's germline CDR1 is LGHNA and CDR2 YNFKEQ. CDR3 DNA sequence: TGTGCCAGCAGCCAGGTGACTGTTCGGGGCACAGATACGCAGTATTTT. Its translation is CASSQVTVRGTDTQYF.

The table lists this clone with a few counts. The rearrangement links TRBV15 to TRBJ1-1, with D possibly TRBD1 on 6 matching bases. V lost 0 bases, J lost 4 bases, and 12 bases lay in between. The CDR3 consists of 15 residues. Germline lookup yields CDR1 LNHNV and CDR2 YYDKDF (reference sequence). CDR3 in DNA: TGTGCCACCAGCAGAGAGTACAGGGCGGCCACTGAAGCTTTCTTT. This encodes CATSREYRAATEAFF.

This clone was detected once. The V and J genes are TRBV30 and TRBJ1-2; unclear D gene. In germline, CDR1 is GTSNPN, CDR2 SVGIG (reference sequence). CDR3 length equals 12 residues. V was clipped by 4 bases and J by 5 bases, with 11 bases between them. As DNA, the CDR3 is TGTGCCTGGACAGGTGGCATTTATGGCTACACCTTC. Its translation: CAWTGGIYGYTF.